This T cell receptor beta chain was captured by sequencing in a study of T cells in Graves' hyperthyroidism and ophthalmopathy. Study-level points and caveats: In the blood, most expanded thyroid clonotypes above 0.001 appeared as well.

RNA transcripts were the template for amplifying TCR beta CDR3 regions. The HTBI primer set was used in a first-round RT-PCR of the TCR CDR3. Using its own MiXCR run on the multiplex PCR reads, TCRdb lists one record per CDR3 protein. The sample holds more than 550,000 distinct CDR3 sequences, roughly 46% seen once. This CDR3 is built from 12 residues. The junction had 2 bases not matched to a gene; V was cut back by 3 bases and J by 7 bases. Per the germline V gene, CDR1 is MGHRA and CDR2 is YSYEKL. This clonotype turned up a few times. Antigen: not known. The V gene is TRBV4-1, the J gene TRBJ2-7; TRBD1 matches 8 bases. The sequence came from an adult man with Graves' disease, either hyperthyroidism or ophthalmopathy (not recorded which). Sample: peripheral blood or thyroid tissue (not recorded which). CDR3 region: CASSHRGREQYF. The CDR3 DNA sequence: TGCGCCAGCAGCCACAGGGGGCGTGAGCAGTACTTC.